The sample holds a few counts of the clone carrying this TCR beta chain. What it recognizes is unknown. PCR used 60 Vbeta primers and 13 Jbeta primers. Clones were sequenced by immunoSEQ multiplex PCR, and TCRdb holds only the in-frame ones, with some missing. This sample has 100,000 to 150,000 clones, with roughly 68% found just once. The sample is drawn from a study of cytomegalovirus exposure and HLA in healthy donors. Study-level background: Of the donors genotyped, a few hundred in all, 75% to 90% fell in the Caucasian-associated ancestry cluster.

Healthy bone marrow donors made up the donor group. Study-wide points: Using the classifier, cytomegalovirus status was reportedly diagnosed with high specificity and sensitivity.

CDR1 is SNHLY and CDR2 is FYNNEI in the germline V gene. The CDR3 covers 15 residues. V lost 2 bases and J lost 1, with 8 bases in between. The clonotype originates from a woman aged 45-60 years in good health and CMV-seropositive. The gene calls are TRBV2 and TRBJ1-4; D is perhaps TRBD1 (6 bases). Sequenced sample: PBMCs. This chain's CDR3 is CASSEQGLTNEKLFF. The CDR3 DNA follows: TGTGCCAGCAGTGAACAGGGGCTAACTAATGAAAAACTGTTTTTT.